The 27 T cell receptor beta chains listed next were all sequenced from one sample in a study of identifying expanded T cells in peripheral blood. Sequencing used immunoSEQ multiplex PCR; TCRdb keeps in-frame clones, though not all of them. The sample comprises 51,000 or so clones, approximately 82% of which are singletons, and less than 15% rests with the top ten. The specimen sequenced was blood. The receptors here all came from a person aged 18-70 years in good health.

This chain links TRBV6-1 with TRBJ1-2, with 8 bases lining up with TRBD1. The CDR3 extends over 13 amino acids. The V and J ends lost 7 bases and 8 bases, in that order; junction bases with no gene match: 9. Germline loops: CDR1 MNHNS, CDR2 SASEGT. For the CDR3, the DNA is TGTGCCAGCATTACAGGGGGTATTCAGGGCTACACCTTC. This encodes CASITGGIQGYTF.

This chain connects TRBV29-1 to TRBJ2-5; 12 nucleotides line up with TRBD2. Germline values: CDR1 SQVTM, CDR2 ANQGSEA. Trimming took 6 bases from V and 9 from J; bases not matched to a gene: 8. The CDR3 is made up of 13 amino acids. CDR3 loop: CSVLLAGGMAQYF. In DNA form, the CDR3 reads TGCAGCGTACTCCTAGCGGGGGGGATGGCCCAGTACTTC. Together with reference TRBV29-1 and TRBJ2-5, the CDR3 gives the full variable domain: SAVISQKPSRDICQRGTSLTIQCQVDSQVTMMFWYRQQPGQSLTLIATANQGSEATYESGFVIDKFPISRPNLTFSTLTVSNMSPEDSSIYLCSVLLAGGMAQYFGPGTRLLVL.

The rearrangement joins TRBV6-5 to TRBJ1-2, with 8 bases that match TRBD1. This CDR3 contains 12 residues. Germline trimming cut 7 bases from V and 4 bases from J; bases unmatched to any gene: 2. The V gene's germline CDR1 is MNHEY and CDR2 SVGAGI. The chain's CDR3 is CASTGQGYGYTF. CDR3 coding DNA: TGTGCCAGCACCGGACAGGGCTATGGCTACACCTTC.

This rearrangement joins TRBV4-3 to TRBJ2-7, with TRBD2 as a possible D gene (6 bases). CDR1 and CDR2 (germline): LGHNA, YSLEER. CDR3 size: 13 residues. Trimming stripped 2 bases from V and 4 bases from J, with 9 bases between. The CDR3 region is CASSQRAGYEQYF. In DNA, the CDR3 is TGCGCCAGCAGCCAAAGGGCGGGGTACGAGCAGTACTTC.

This clone was recorded only once. This sequence joins TRBV9 and TRBJ2-3, with 8 positions matching TRBD2. The V segment lost 3 bases and the J segment 0 bases; nucleotides outside the gene matches: 6. Germline V gene lookup returns CDR1 SGDLS and CDR2 YYNGEE. This CDR3 is 16 amino acids long. The DNA of the CDR3 is TGTGCCAGCAGCGGAGGTAGCGGGGCCAGCACAGATACGCAGTATTTT. This translates into CASSGGSGASTDTQYF.

V gene TRBV6-1 combines with J gene TRBJ2-7; no reliable D call. Trimming removed 1 base at V and 2 bases at J, with 6 bases between. The CDR3 runs 13 residues. Germline V CDR1 and CDR2: MNHNS, SASEGT. CDR3 nucleotides: TGTGCCAGCAGTGAAGTACCCACCTACGAGCAGTACGTC. This gives the protein CASSEVPTYEQYV.

The V call is TRBV7-9, the J call TRBJ1-1; weak D call: TRBD1 (5 bases). Germline V gene data show CDR1 as SEHNR and CDR2 as FQNEAQ (reference sequence). The CDR3 consists of 16 residues. V was trimmed by 5 bases and J by 1 base, leaving 17 bases between them. CDR3 region: CASSPLSGTGNTEAFF. CDR3 nucleotides: TGTGCCAGCAGCCCATTATCCGGGACGGGGAACACTGAAGCTTTCTTT.

The rearrangement uses TRBV6-1 and TRBJ1-2, with 7 nucleotides matching TRBD1. J gave up 6 bases and V 4 bases, and 8 bases lay outside the gene matches. The CDR3 is 14 residues long. Germline assignment: CDR1 MNHNS and CDR2 SASEGT. The CDR3 nucleotides are TGTGCCAGCAGTGCCGGACAGGCCTTCGATGGCTACACCTTC. Amino acid sequence: CASSAGQAFDGYTF.

This clone was detected only once. The chain couples TRBV7-2 to TRBJ2-3, with 12 bases that match TRBD2. Germline CDR1 SGHTA, CDR2 FQGNSA. With 2 bases clipped from V and 4 bases from J, the junction kept 4 bases outside the gene matches. The CDR3 has 16 residues. In DNA form, the CDR3 reads TGTGCCAGCAGCTTACTAGCGGGAGGGCAGGCAGATACGCAGTATTTT. It codes for CASSLLAGGQADTQYF.

The rearrangement joins TRBV9 to TRBJ1-1, with no clear D. The CDR3 consists of 14 residues. Per the germline V gene, CDR1 is SGDLS and CDR2 is YYNGEE. V shed 1 base and J shed 4 bases, with 11 bases lying between them. In DNA, the CDR3 is TGTGCCAGCAGCGTATTTCCTGGGAGCACTGAAGCTTTCTTT. Translation gives CASSVFPGSTEAFF. Looking up the rest from reference TRBV9 and TRBJ1-1 gives the full variable domain: DSGVTQTPKHLITATGQRVTLRCSPRSGDLSVYWYQQSLDQGLQFLIQYYNGEERAKGNILERFSAQQFPDLHSELNLSSLELGDSALYFCASSVFPGSTEAFFGQGTRLTVV.

The J gene is TRBJ1-3, the V gene TRBV9; 8 bases agree with TRBD1. J lost 5 bases, V lost 3 bases, and 4 bases had no gene match. This CDR3 is built from 14 residues. Germline assignment: CDR1 SGDLS and CDR2 YYNGEE. CDR3 residues: CASSGGQGRNTIYF. The CDR3 bases are TGTGCCAGCAGCGGAGGACAGGGACGAAACACCATATATTTT.

This clone appeared once. The chain carries TRBV6-6 and TRBJ2-2, with TRBD2 identical over 9 bases. Trimming took 11 bases from V and 5 from J; bases not matched to a gene: 9. The CDR3 consists of 14 residues. Germline V lookup: CDR1 MNHNY, CDR2 SVGAGI (reference sequence). The CDR3 coding sequence is TGTGCCGAACCGGGACTAGCATCTACCGGGGAGCTGTTTTTT. Protein product: CAEPGLASTGELFF.

The CDR3 DNA sequence: TGTGCCAGCAGCGCCCCGGGAGTTAACACCGGGGAGCTGTTTTTT. This translates into CASSAPGVNTGELFF. V usage is TRBV9 and J usage is TRBJ2-2, with D possibly matching TRBD2 (6 bases). There are 15 residues in the CDR3. In germline, CDR1 is SGDLS, CDR2 YYNGEE. Trimming took 3 bases from V and 2 from J, leaving 11 bases between them.

This clone was recorded only once. The chain combines TRBV12-5 with TRBJ1-5, with 7 positions matching TRBD1. V lost 5 bases to trimming and J lost 1 base; unmatched junction nucleotides: 5. This CDR3 has 15 residues. Germline loops: CDR1 LGHNT, CDR2 FRNRAP. The CDR3 reads CASGATGRSNQPQHF. The CDR3 DNA follows: TGTGCTAGTGGTGCGACAGGGAGAAGCAATCAGCCCCAGCATTTT.

The chain joins TRBV2 to TRBJ1-3; tentatively, D is TRBD1 (6 bases). V was pared by 7 bases and J by 2 bases, with 12 bases between. The CDR3 covers 14 residues. From germline, CDR1 is SNHLY and CDR2 FYNNEI. Written as DNA, the CDR3 is TGTGCCAGCAATACCGGGACACCTGGAAACACCATATATTTT. The encoded protein is CASNTGTPGNTIYF.

This rearrangement joins TRBV30 to TRBJ1-4; 9 nucleotides match TRBD1. J lost 11 bases, V lost 3 bases, and 13 bases had no gene match. The germline gives CDR1 GTSNPN, CDR2 SVGIG (reference sequence). The CDR3 spans 15 residues. CDR3 in DNA: TGTGCCTGGAGCCCGTCTCGGACAGGGGTAACCAAACTGTTTTTT. This codes for CAWSPSRTGVTKLFF.

The gene calls are TRBV6-6 and TRBJ2-3, with D hard to call. The germline gives CDR1 MNHNY, CDR2 SVGAGI (reference sequence). V lost 5 bases, J lost 6 bases, and 6 bases lay in between. CDR3 length equals 11 residues. CDR3 residues: CASSQIDTQYF. The CDR3, as DNA: TGTGCCAGCAGTCAGATTGATACGCAGTATTTT.

The chain uses TRBV30 and TRBJ2-3, with 14 positions matching TRBD2. CDR1 is GTSNPN and CDR2 is SVGIG in the germline V gene (reference sequence). This CDR3 is built from 15 residues. The trim removed 2 bases at V and 8 bases at J, leaving 6 bases unmatched. The CDR3 DNA reads TGTGCCTGGAGTTACCCGACTAGCGGGGGGGGTACGCAGTATTTT. Its protein is CAWSYPTSGGGTQYF.

There are a few counts of this clone. This sequence joins TRBV28 and TRBJ2-1; D possibly corresponds to TRBD1 (5 bases). Deletions cut 5 bases from V and 0 bases from J, with 14 bases between. The CDR3 runs to 16 residues. In germline, CDR1 is MDHEN, CDR2 SYDVKM. The CDR3 sequence is CASSAGRLSSYNEQFF. Here the CDR3 DNA reads TGTGCCAGCAGTGCAGGGCGCCTCAGCTCCTACAATGAGCAGTTCTTC.

The chain couples TRBV6-6 to TRBJ2-5; D gene unclear. Germline values: CDR1 MNHNY, CDR2 SVGAGI (reference sequence). V lost 3 bases and J lost 0, with 11 bases in between. The CDR3 runs to 15 residues. The CDR3 protein is CASSYLGRDQETQYF. The CDR3, as DNA: TGTGCCAGCAGTTATCTCGGGCGCGACCAAGAGACCCAGTACTTC.

This chain joins TRBV11-1 and TRBJ2-3; 12 nucleotides align to TRBD2. Germline V gives CDR1 SGHAT, CDR2 FQDESV (reference sequence). The CDR3 covers 15 residues. The trim removed 3 bases at V and 5 bases at J, leaving 3 bases unmatched. CDR3: CASSFGLAGRDTQYF. DNA of the CDR3: TGTGCCAGCAGCTTCGGACTAGCGGGGCGAGATACGCAGTATTTT.

The rearrangement uses TRBV7-9 and TRBJ1-3; D gene ambiguous. The CDR3 has 12 amino acids. V lost 4 bases to trimming and J lost 8 bases, with 9 bases between them. Germline V gives CDR1 SEHNR, CDR2 FQNEAQ (reference sequence). CDR3 amino acids: CASSSSGDTIYF. DNA for the CDR3: TGTGCCAGCAGCTCCAGCGGGGACACCATATATTTT.

J is TRBJ2-3 and V is TRBV5-1; 7 bases fit TRBD2. The CDR3 spans 14 residues. Looked up from germline, CDR1 is SGHRS and CDR2 is YFSETQ. The trim removed 3 bases at V and 2 bases at J, leaving 3 bases unmatched. Here the CDR3 reads CASSSSGLTDTQYF. CDR3 sequence (DNA): TGCGCCAGCAGCTCTAGCGGCCTCACAGATACGCAGTATTTT.

The sample holds one count of this clone. This chain uses TRBV19 with TRBJ2-5; D gene ambiguous. The germline CDR1 and CDR2 sequences are LNHDA and SQIVND (reference sequence). The V end was cut by 1 base, the J end by 4 bases, with 7 bases between. The CDR3 has 13 amino acids. CDR3 in amino acids: CASSIGPPETQYF. CDR3 sequence (DNA): TGTGCCAGTAGTATAGGGCCCCCAGAGACCCAGTACTTC.

The J gene is TRBJ2-2, the V gene TRBV7-9; TRBD2 matches 14 bases. Germline CDR1 SEHNR, CDR2 FQNEAQ (reference sequence). The CDR3 is 16 amino acids. V lost 2 bases, J lost 5 bases, and 1 base stayed unmatched. CDR3 in amino acids: CASSLRLAGGTGELFF. The CDR3 nucleotides read TGTGCCAGCAGCTTACGACTAGCGGGAGGGACCGGGGAGCTGTTTTTT.

V usage is TRBV9 and J usage is TRBJ2-3; D assignment may be TRBD1 or TRBD2 (6 bases each). V was cut by 2 bases and J by 2 bases, with 12 bases left in between. CDR3 length: 15 residues. CDR1 SGDLS and CDR2 YYNGEE come from the germline V gene. As DNA, the CDR3 is TGTGCCAGCAGCGTCGGGGGCTGGGACACAGATACGCAGTATTTT. It translates to CASSVGGWDTDTQYF.

In this sample, this clone turned up once. The chain is built from TRBV27 and TRBJ1-4; maybe TRBD1 (5 bases). Trimming stripped 0 bases from V and 8 bases from J, with 13 bases between. There are 15 residues in the CDR3. Looked up from germline, CDR1 is MNHEY and CDR2 is SMNVEV (reference sequence). The CDR3 loop is CASSLSRGAREKLFF. CDR3 nucleotide sequence: TGTGCCAGCAGTTTATCTCGGGGCGCGCGGGAAAAACTGTTTTTT.